This T cell receptor (beta chain) appears in the sequencing data of a study of cytomegalovirus exposure and HLA in healthy donors. For the study at large: Roughly 92 million unique TCRs, all from HLA-typed donors, were included in an early release of the data.

Study results and limitations: V segments that were indistinguishable, TRBV6-2 and TRBV6-3 among them, were omitted from analysis. The authors confirmed in vitro that three CMV-associated chains were specific for CMV antigens. A later analysis found that most CMV-associated TCR beta chains appeared HLA-restricted.

Germline V gene data show CDR1 as LGHNA and CDR2 as YNFKEQ. The CDR3 contains 13 residues. V lost 4 bases to trimming and J lost 7 bases, with 13 bases between them. It was with 60 Vbeta and 13 Jbeta primers that the PCR ran. Generated by immunoSEQ multiplex PCR, the TCRdb table keeps only in-frame clones and is missing some. Its table lists over 45,000 clones. Comment on this clone: Antigen specificity is unknown.

The origin of this receptor is a woman aged 40 to 50 in good health and CMV-seronegative. The specimen sequenced was PBMCs. The chain joins TRBV4-2 to TRBJ1-2, with a weak D call TRBD1 (5 bases). Here the CDR3 reads CASSLGSGIGYTF. As DNA, the CDR3 is TGTGCCAGCAGCCTCGGTTCAGGGATTGGCTACACCTTC.